This record covers a single T cell receptor beta chain. Antigen specificity is unknown. The investigators amplified TCR beta CDR3 regions from RNA transcripts. Researchers ran a first-round RT-PCR on the TCR CDR3 using the HTBI primer set. A single record per CDR3 protein comes from TCRdb applying MiXCR to the multiplex PCR reads. This sample has approximately 870,000 distinct CDR3 sequences, with roughly 40% found just once. The record originates from a study of T cells in Graves' hyperthyroidism and ophthalmopathy. Clinical symptoms, serum thyroxine, TRAb, thyroid ultrasound and orbital computed tomography established diagnosis. Trimming left V 1 base short and J 12 bases short, with 16 bases between. The germline V gene has CDR1 SGHTA and CDR2 FQGNSA. The CDR3 is 13 residues long. Study-wide results and caveats: Most expanded thyroid clonotypes above 0.001 recurred in blood.

The genes are TRBV7-2 and TRBJ2-7, with D uncertain. This TCR came from a man younger than 35 with Graves' hyperthyroidism. Source material: blood. The chain's CDR3 is CASSLGTTLPLYF. CDR3 sequence (DNA): TGTGCCAGCAGCTTAGGAACGACATTGCCGCTGTACTTC.